This T cell receptor beta chain was identified during a study of identical twins. The study's findings and limits: Models underestimated how often monozygotic twins shared out-of-frame TCR alpha.

A word on this clonotype: The antigen is not known.

Unique molecular identifiers were present on the cDNA, which also gained a universal primer site by template switching. TCRdb called the 5' RACE reads again in MiXCR, with one record for every CDR3 protein. The sample holds 200,000 to 300,000 distinct CDR3 sequences; roughly 7% are singletons and the top ten take 3.6%. The CDR3 is 14 amino acids. Trimming took off 6 bases at V and 0 bases at J, with 12 bases between the two ends. The data were also submitted as part of a second study, on yellow fever vaccine responses in identical twins.

The sequence was obtained from a woman aged 18-35 years in good health. The rearrangement links TRBV12-3 or TRBV12-4 to TRBJ2-7; maybe TRBD2 (7 bases). The specimen was memory (CD45RO+) T cells sorted from blood. CDR3 sequence reads: CASSKGDYSYEQYV. CDR3 nucleotides: TGTGCCAGCAGCAAGGGGGACTACTCCTACGAGCAGTACGTC.